These 7 T cell receptor beta chains originate from one sample sequenced in a study of vaccination effects on CD4 cells after COVID-19. The data were produced by immunoSEQ multiplex PCR, yet TCRdb's version contains in-frame clones alone and is incomplete. The sample consists of tens of thousands of clones, about 73% of them appearing once. Isolation of CD4+ T cells took place after 10 days of culture. Each participant was administered two doses of either the BNT162b2 or the mRNA-1273 vaccine. These receptors are not linked to any known antigen. This specimen was CD4+ T cells from PBMCs cultured without peptide, taken after COVID-19 vaccination. The receptors shown here come from a human donor who received a COVID-19 vaccine.

The chain is built from TRBV5-1 and TRBJ1-2; D is undetermined. V lost 3 bases and J lost 3, with 12 bases in between. The CDR3 consists of 14 residues. CDR1 and CDR2 from the germline V gene are SGHRS and YFSETQ. CDR3 DNA sequence: TGCGCCAGCAGCTCAGACGGACCCCACTATGGCTACACCTTC. It codes for CASSSDGPHYGYTF.

The chain links TRBV3-1 (or the pseudogene TRBV3-2) to TRBJ2-3; 11 bases align to TRBD2. CDR1 LGHDT and CDR2 YNNKEL come from the germline V gene (reference sequence). J was trimmed by 3 bases and V by 0 bases; bases with no gene match: 11. The CDR3 is 19 amino acids. CDR3 sequence (DNA): TGTGCCAGCAGCCAAGAGGGTGGTTTAGCGGGGGGGCGGACAGATACGCAGTATTTT. Its protein is CASSQEGGLAGGRTDTQYF.

This clone was observed a handful of times. The chain couples TRBV7-2 to TRBJ1-2; 9 nucleotides line up with TRBD1. The CDR3 loop spans 15 amino acids. The V gene's germline CDR1 is SGHTA and CDR2 FQGNSA. Trimming at V came to 2 bases and at J to 6 bases, leaving 7 bases not matched to a gene. The CDR3: CASSLSAGTGNGYTF. The CDR3 coding sequence is TGTGCCAGCAGCTTATCCGCCGGGACAGGGAATGGCTACACCTTC. Using reference TRBV7-2 and TRBJ1-2 for the parts outside the CDR3, the full variable domain is GAGVSQSPSNKVTEKGKDVELRCDPISGHTALYWYRQSLGQGLEFLIYFQGNSAPDKSGLPSDRFSAERTGGSVSTLTIQRTQQEDSAVYLCASSLSAGTGNGYTFGSGTRLTVV.

CDR3 residues: CASSSGGNSPLHF. Written as DNA, the CDR3 is TGTGCCAGCAGCTCGGGCGGAAATTCACCCCTCCACTTT. The rearrangement joins TRBV5-6 to TRBJ1-6, with D hard to call. This CDR3 comprises 13 residues. Germline V CDR1 and CDR2: SGHDT, YYEEEE. V was pared by 3 bases and J by 7 bases, with 8 bases between.

The J gene is TRBJ2-3, the V gene TRBV5-8; 10 bases agree with TRBD1. V lost 7 bases to trimming and J lost 2 bases; unmatched junction nucleotides: 13. The CDR3 totals 17 residues. Germline CDR1 and CDR2: SGHTS and YDEGEE. DNA of the CDR3: TGTGCCAGCCCCACCGGGACAGGGGCCAAAGTCACAGATACGCAGTATTTT. Translation: CASPTGTGAKVTDTQYF.

This clone was detected only a few times. The chain links TRBV19 to TRBJ1-5, with TRBD1 identical over 7 bases. V was pared by 5 bases and J by 6 bases, with 4 bases of the junction left unmatched. This CDR3 contains 13 residues. Germline CDR1 LNHDA, CDR2 SQIVND (reference sequence). CDR3 in amino acids: CASSDRVRQPQHF. CDR3 DNA sequence: TGTGCCAGTAGTGACAGGGTCCGTCAGCCCCAGCATTTT.

This chain joins TRBV28 and TRBJ2-1; 7 bases fit TRBD1. This CDR3 spans 16 amino acids. Germline CDR1 MDHEN, CDR2 SYDVKM. The trim removed 5 bases at V and 0 bases at J, leaving 7 bases unmatched. CDR3 amino acids: CASSTRQGYSYNEQFF. CDR3 DNA: TGTGCCAGCAGTACACGACAGGGTTACTCCTACAATGAGCAGTTCTTC.